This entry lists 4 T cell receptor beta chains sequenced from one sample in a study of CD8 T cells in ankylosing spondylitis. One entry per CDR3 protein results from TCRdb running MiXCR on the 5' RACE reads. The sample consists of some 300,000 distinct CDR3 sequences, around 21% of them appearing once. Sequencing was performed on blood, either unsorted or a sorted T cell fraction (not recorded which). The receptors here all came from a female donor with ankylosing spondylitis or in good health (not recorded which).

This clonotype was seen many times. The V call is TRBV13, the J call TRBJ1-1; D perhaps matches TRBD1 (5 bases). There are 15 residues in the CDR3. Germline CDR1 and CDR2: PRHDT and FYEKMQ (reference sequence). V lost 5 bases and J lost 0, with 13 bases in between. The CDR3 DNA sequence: TGTGCCAGCAGCCCAGGGTGGGCGCTGAACACTGAAGCTTTCTTT. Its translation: CASSPGWALNTEAFF.

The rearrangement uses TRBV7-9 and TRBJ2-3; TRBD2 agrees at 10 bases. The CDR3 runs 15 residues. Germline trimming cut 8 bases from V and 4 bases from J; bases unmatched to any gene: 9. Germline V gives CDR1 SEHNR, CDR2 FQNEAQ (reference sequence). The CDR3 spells CASAAGTSVSDTQYF. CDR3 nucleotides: TGTGCCAGCGCCGCCGGGACTAGCGTTTCAGATACGCAGTATTTT.

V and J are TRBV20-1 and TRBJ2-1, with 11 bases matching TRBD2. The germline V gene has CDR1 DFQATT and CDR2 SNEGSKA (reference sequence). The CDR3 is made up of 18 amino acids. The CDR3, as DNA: TGCTGCGATATCCGACTAGCGGGAAACGCGATCTCCTACAATGAGCAGTTCTTC. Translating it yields CCDIRLAGNAISYNEQFF.

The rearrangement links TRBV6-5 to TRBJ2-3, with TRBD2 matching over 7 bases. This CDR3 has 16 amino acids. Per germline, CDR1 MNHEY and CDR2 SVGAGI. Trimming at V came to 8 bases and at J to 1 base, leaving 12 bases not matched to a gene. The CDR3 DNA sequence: TGTGCCAGCGTACGATCGGCTACTAGCGGCACAGATACGCAGTATTTT. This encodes CASVRSATSGTDTQYF.